This T cell receptor beta chain was captured by sequencing in a study of a mutant IDH1 vaccine in newly diagnosed glioma. Clones were sequenced by immunoSEQ multiplex PCR, and TCRdb holds only the in-frame ones, with some missing. The sample has 50,000 to 70,000 clones, approximately 81% seen once. CDR3 length: 16 residues. Germline-derived CDR1 and CDR2 are SEHNR and FQNEAQ (reference sequence). V shed 2 bases, J shed 1 base, and the junction held 5 bases outside the gene matches. Described time point: week 35, safety follow-up. In the vaccine, a single dose held 300 ug of the mutant IDH1 20-mer peptide, along with topical imiquimod. Regarding this clone: Its antigen is unknown.

The starting material was PBMCs, obtained from a glioma patient whose treatment included an IDH1 peptide vaccine. The chain joins TRBV7-9 to TRBJ1-5; 7 bases align to TRBD1. The receptor was derived from a man aged 25-45 years with glioma. The CDR3 here is CASSLQQGTSNQPQHF. The CDR3 nucleotides are TGTGCCAGCAGCTTACAACAGGGGACGAGCAATCAGCCCCAGCATTTT.